This entry lists 31 T cell receptor beta chains sequenced from one sample in a study of T cell responses to AZD1222 COVID-19 vaccine. The table came from immunoSEQ multiplex PCR; TCRdb's copy has only in-frame clones and leaves some out. This table has more than 95,000 clones, roughly nine tenths appearing once. This specimen consisted of peripheral blood, obtained on day 0 of AZD1222 vaccination. These receptors were obtained from an adult in good health.

The chain joins TRBV7-9 to TRBJ2-1; TRBD2 might be the D (6 bases). Germline V gene lookup returns CDR1 SEHNR and CDR2 FQNEAQ (reference sequence). The V gene lost 5 bases and the J gene lost 11 bases, with 13 bases spanning the gap. The CDR3 length is 12 residues. CDR3 amino acids: CASSPETSKQFF. CDR3 DNA: TGTGCCAGCAGCCCGGAGACTAGTAAGCAGTTCTTC.

This clone was seen just once. The genes are TRBV4-2 and TRBJ2-2, with D unresolved. Germline V gene lookup returns CDR1 LGHNA and CDR2 YNFKEQ. The CDR3 sequence is 17 residues long. Between the trimmed V and J ends, which lost 0 bases and 4 bases, there was a span of 15 bases. The CDR3 DNA follows: TGTGCCAGCAGCCAAGACGCGGCAGGCCCGAGCACCGGGGAGCTGTTTTTT. It specifies CASSQDAAGPSTGELFF.

This chain joins TRBV3-1 (or the pseudogene TRBV3-2) and TRBJ2-5; 8 positions match TRBD1. Germline assignment: CDR1 LGHDT and CDR2 YNNKEL (reference sequence). This CDR3 spans 14 amino acids. V shed 4 bases, J shed 1 base, and the junction held 2 bases outside the gene matches. The CDR3 DNA is TGTGCCAGCAGCCCCCAGGGGGCCCAAGAGACCCAGTACTTC. Translated: CASSPQGAQETQYF.

The chain recombines TRBV7-2 with TRBJ2-1; 8 bases are a match to TRBD2. Trimming cost V 1 base and J 8 bases; bases outside gene matches: 7. Looked up from germline, CDR1 is SGHTA and CDR2 is FQGNSA. The CDR3 loop spans 15 amino acids. CDR3 amino acids: CASSLGPGGPHEQFF. CDR3 nucleotide sequence: TGTGCCAGCAGCTTAGGTCCGGGAGGGCCCCATGAGCAGTTCTTC.

This chain links TRBV27 with TRBJ1-2; D is possibly TRBD1 (5 bases). V lost 4 bases and J 5 bases, leaving 17 bases between the germline ends. CDR1 MNHEY and CDR2 SMNVEV come from the germline V gene (reference sequence). The length of the CDR3 is 15 residues. CDR3 DNA: TGTGCCAGCAGTTCTGGGGGTTGGGGAAGGTATGGCTACACCTTC. Translating it yields CASSSGGWGRYGYTF.

The V gene is TRBV4-2, the J gene TRBJ2-7, with TRBD1 matching 8 bases. J was trimmed by 1 base and V by 0 bases; bases with no gene match: 11. Germline values: CDR1 LGHNA, CDR2 YNFKEQ. The CDR3 loop spans 18 amino acids. In DNA form, the CDR3 reads TGTGCCAGCAGCCAAGATTTGCCTGCGACAGGGGTTTCCTACGAGCAGTACTTC. This sequence encodes CASSQDLPATGVSYEQYF.

V gene TRBV19 combines with J gene TRBJ1-1; D unresolved. Per the germline V gene, CDR1 is LNHDA and CDR2 is SQIVND (reference sequence). This CDR3 contains 15 residues. The V end lost 4 bases, the J end lost 0 bases, and 12 bases lay between the germline ends. In DNA, the CDR3 is TGTGCCAGTAGTAACTGGGTGGGAGTGAACACTGAAGCTTTCTTT. Translation: CASSNWVGVNTEAFF.

The chain uses TRBV7-9 and TRBJ2-7; unclear D gene. V shed 2 bases and J shed 4 bases, with 3 bases lying between them. Germline CDR1 reads SEHNR; CDR2 reads FQNEAQ (reference sequence). The CDR3 has 11 amino acids. This CDR3 is CASSLIYEQYF. Here the CDR3 DNA reads TGTGCCAGCAGCTTAATTTACGAGCAGTACTTC.

The chain joins TRBV28 to TRBJ1-5; perhaps TRBD1 as D (5 bases). Germline V gene sequence: CDR1 MDHEN, CDR2 SYDVKM. Trimming left V 1 base short and J 4 bases short, with 14 bases between. The length of the CDR3 is 16 residues. The CDR3 region has the DNA TGTGCCAGCAGTTTATACGGGGCAGGGAGGAATCAGCCCCAGCATTTT. Protein: CASSLYGAGRNQPQHF.

The chain joins TRBV7-3 to TRBJ2-1, with 8 bases aligning to TRBD2. Per germline, CDR1 SGHTA and CDR2 FQGTGA. Trimming at V came to 5 bases and at J to 7 bases, leaving 10 bases not matched to a gene. The CDR3 covers 15 residues. The chain's CDR3 is CASSPQGPGGNEQFF. The CDR3 nucleotides are TGTGCCAGCAGCCCCCAGGGACCGGGGGGGAATGAGCAGTTCTTC.

The chain employs TRBV5-1 and TRBJ1-1; 10 nucleotides line up with TRBD1. V shed 4 bases and J 1 base; nucleotides not matched to a gene: 13. In germline, CDR1 is SGHRS, CDR2 YFSETQ. The CDR3 spans 18 residues. CDR3 coding DNA: TGCGCCAGCAGCAGGGGTCCCGGGACAGGGGAGAGGAACACTGAAGCTTTCTTT. It codes for CASSRGPGTGERNTEAFF. Full variable domain (missing parts from reference TRBV5-1 and TRBJ1-1): KAGVTQTPRYLIKTRGQQVTLSCSPISGHRSVSWYQQTPGQGLQFLFEYFSETQRNKGNFPGRFSGRQFSNSRSEMNVSTLELGDSALYLCASSRGPGTGERNTEAFFGQGTRLTVV.

The CDR3, as DNA: TGTGCCAGCAGCACAGGGCTAGGGCCCACGATGGGGGAGCAGTACTTC. This translates into CASSTGLGPTMGEQYF. The chain is built from TRBV5-6 and TRBJ2-7; D perhaps matches TRBD1 (6 bases). Germline CDR1 SGHDT, CDR2 YYEEEE. The CDR3 extends over 16 amino acids. Trimming shortened V by 4 bases and J by 7 bases, and 24 bases separated the two germline ends.

The chain is built from TRBV7-2 and TRBJ1-2; D might be TRBD1 (5 bases). CDR3 length equals 15 residues. CDR1 and CDR2 (germline): SGHTA, FQGNSA. V was shortened by 2 bases and J by 2 bases, with 12 bases between the two germline ends. CDR3 loop: CASSLSGGRNYGYTF. CDR3 coding DNA: TGTGCCAGCAGCTTAAGTGGGGGACGGAACTATGGCTACACCTTC.

CDR3 in amino acids: CASSYSTSGTPYEQYF. CDR3 DNA: TGTGCCAGCAGTTACTCCACTAGCGGGACTCCCTACGAGCAGTACTTC. The V and J genes are TRBV6-5 and TRBJ2-7, with 10 bases lining up with TRBD2. Germline CDR1 is MNHEY and CDR2 is SVGAGI. The CDR3 sequence is 16 residues long. Germline trimming cut 0 bases from V and 2 bases from J; bases unmatched to any gene: 4.

This clone was seen more than once but under ten times. The gene calls are TRBV6-5 and TRBJ2-1, with D possibly TRBD2 on 6 matching bases. Trimming took 6 bases from V and 0 from J, leaving 9 bases between them. Looked up from germline, CDR1 is MNHEY and CDR2 is SVGAGI. The CDR3 covers 14 residues. The CDR3 DNA reads TGTGCCAGCAGGGGGGGTTTCTCCTACAATGAGCAGTTCTTC. Protein: CASRGGFSYNEQFF.

V usage is TRBV5-1 and J usage is TRBJ2-5; D may be TRBD1 or TRBD2 (6 bases each). The V gene lost 4 bases and the J gene lost 5 bases, with 15 bases spanning the gap. The CDR3 totals 14 residues. Germline-derived CDR1 and CDR2 are SGHRS and YFSETQ. For the CDR3, the DNA is TGCGCCAGCAGCCTGGGGTTGGGGGGCGAGACCCAGTACTTC. Translating it yields CASSLGLGGETQYF.

This clone was observed a handful of times. The chain uses TRBV30 and TRBJ2-7, with D hard to call. Trimming took 5 bases from V and 4 from J, leaving 9 bases between them. Germline CDR1 is GTSNPN and CDR2 is SVGIG (reference sequence). This CDR3 has 11 amino acids. CDR3 coding DNA: TGTGCCTGGGACCGAGGATACGAGCAGTACTTC. Its translation is CAWDRGYEQYF.

This clone was observed a single time. The V and J genes are TRBV20-1 and TRBJ2-3, with TRBD1 matching 7 bases. The ends lost 1 base at V and 8 bases at J; junction bases unmatched: 0. The CDR3 contains 11 residues. The germline V gene encodes CDR1 DFQATT and CDR2 SNEGSKA (reference sequence). In DNA, the CDR3 is TGCAGTGCTAGAGCAGGGGGTACGCAGTATTTT. Protein: CSARAGGTQYF.

On this clone: In the same sample, other DNA sequences code for this CDR3. The rearrangement joins TRBV10-3 to TRBJ1-3; D remains unclear. The CDR3 length is 12 residues. With 3 bases removed from V and 3 bases from J, the gap between germline ends came to 3 bases. CDR1 and CDR2 from the germline V gene are ENHRY and SYGVKD. CDR3 loop: CAISDSGNTIYF. The CDR3 bases are TGTGCCATCAGTGACAGTGGAAACACCATATATTTT.

The chain joins TRBV7-9 to TRBJ1-2; D is perhaps TRBD1 (5 bases). Germline values: CDR1 SEHNR, CDR2 FQNEAQ (reference sequence). Between the trimmed V and J ends, which lost 3 bases and 5 bases, there was a span of 10 bases. The CDR3 covers 13 residues. The CDR3 loop reads CASSLGGVYGYTF. As DNA, the CDR3 is TGTGCCAGCAGCTTGGGGGGGGTTTATGGCTACACCTTC.

This clone appeared a single time. The J gene is TRBJ1-4, the V gene TRBV2; no reliable D call. Germline values: CDR1 SNHLY, CDR2 FYNNEI. There are 14 residues in the CDR3. Trimming pared 5 bases from V and 7 bases from J, leaving 14 bases between. CDR3: CASSHPQEGEKLFF. In nucleotides, the CDR3 is TGTGCCAGCAGTCATCCACAAGAAGGTGAAAAACTGTTTTTT.

The chain employs TRBV6-2 or TRBV6-3 and TRBJ2-4; D may be TRBD2 (6 bases). This CDR3 has 12 residues. Looked up from germline, CDR1 is MNHEY and CDR2 is SVGEGT. Trimming removed 5 bases from V and 10 bases from J, with 12 bases in between. The CDR3 coding sequence is TGTGCCAGCAGTCGGGACTTGGGAATTCAGTACTTC. Translated, it gives CASSRDLGIQYF.

In its sample, this clone was seen a few times. The chain combines TRBV24-1 with TRBJ1-2, with a possible D match to TRBD1 (5 bases). The CDR3 loop spans 14 amino acids. Trimming removed 5 bases from V and 6 bases from J, with 15 bases in between. Germline lookup yields CDR1 KGHDR and CDR2 SFDVKD. The CDR3 loop is CATSGGGLRHGYTF. The CDR3 DNA follows: TGTGCCACCAGTGGCGGGGGTTTACGGCATGGCTACACCTTC.

The chain couples TRBV7-9 to TRBJ2-6, with D possibly matching TRBD2 (6 bases). CDR1 SEHNR and CDR2 FQNEAQ come from the germline V gene (reference sequence). CDR3 length equals 19 residues. V shed 2 bases and J shed 2 bases, with 19 bases lying between them. As DNA, the CDR3 is TGTGCCAGCAGCTTATGGGACGGGAGTCTGAAGCCTGGGGCCAACGTCCTGACTTTC. Translated: CASSLWDGSLKPGANVLTF. Combining the CDR3 with reference TRBV7-9 and TRBJ2-6 gives the whole variable domain DTGVSQNPRHKITKRGQNVTFRCDPISEHNRLYWYRQTLGQGPEFLTYFQNEAQLEKSRLLSDRFSAERPKGSFSTLEIQRTEQGDSAMYLCASSLWDGSLKPGANVLTFGAGSRLTVL.

The chain uses TRBV9 and TRBJ2-7; weak D call: TRBD2 (6 bases). Trimming removed 3 bases at V and 3 bases at J, with 16 bases between. CDR3 length: 15 residues. Germline values: CDR1 SGDLS, CDR2 YYNGEE. CDR3 residues: CASSAGASDYYEQYF. The DNA of the CDR3 is TGTGCCAGCAGCGCCGGAGCTAGCGACTACTACGAGCAGTACTTC.

The rearrangement uses TRBV5-1 and TRBJ1-1; D is undetermined. The CDR3 is 15 amino acids. Trimming pared 2 bases from V and 1 base from J, leaving 12 bases between. CDR1 is SGHRS, CDR2 YFSETQ, per germline. As DNA, the CDR3 is TGCGCCAGCAGCTTAGACGACGTGGGGAACACTGAAGCTTTCTTT. Translating it yields CASSLDDVGNTEAFF.

This chain uses TRBV18 with TRBJ2-4; no definite D call. The CDR3 length is 16 residues. Trimming took off 0 bases at V and 0 bases at J, with 9 bases between the two ends. Germline lookup yields CDR1 KGHSH and CDR2 LQKENI. The CDR3 loop reads CASSPPNGLAKNIQYF. CDR3 sequence (DNA): TGTGCCAGCTCACCACCGAACGGGCTAGCCAAAAACATTCAGTACTTC.

The chain has TRBV28 and TRBJ1-4; 9 bases map to TRBD1. CDR1 MDHEN and CDR2 SYDVKM come from the germline V gene. The CDR3 extends over 14 amino acids. The J segment lost 7 bases and the V segment lost 7 bases, leaving 7 bases of the junction unmatched. Written as DNA, the CDR3 is TGTGCCAGCACCACAGGGGGCGCTTTTGAAAAACTGTTTTTT. It specifies CASTTGGAFEKLFF.

This chain links TRBV7-9 with TRBJ1-1; TRBD1 matches 7 bases. The V and J ends lost 5 bases and 4 bases, in that order; junction bases with no gene match: 13. This CDR3 has 16 amino acids. The germline V gene encodes CDR1 SEHNR and CDR2 FQNEAQ (reference sequence). CDR3 in DNA: TGTGCCAGCAGCCCCGGACAGGCCCGAAGGTTCACTGAAGCTTTCTTT. Its protein is CASSPGQARRFTEAFF.

This rearrangement joins TRBV10-1 to TRBJ2-1; 7 nucleotides line up with TRBD2. Trimming at V came to 4 bases and at J to 0 bases, leaving 6 bases not matched to a gene. The length of the CDR3 is 16 residues. Germline CDR1 reads WNHNN; CDR2 reads SYGVQD (reference sequence). CDR3 in amino acids: CASSGRAGTSYNEQFF. CDR3 DNA: TGCGCCAGCAGTGGAAGAGCGGGGACCTCCTACAATGAGCAGTTCTTC.

The V gene is TRBV3-1 (or the pseudogene TRBV3-2), the J gene TRBJ1-4, with D possibly TRBD1 on 5 matching bases. The CDR3 runs 20 residues. The V end was cut by 3 bases, the J end by 10 bases, with 33 bases between. In germline, CDR1 is LGHDT, CDR2 YNNKEL (reference sequence). In nucleotides, the CDR3 is TGTGCCAGCAGCCAGCAGACATCATTCCGCGGGGGAACTAATCGAGGAAAACTGTTTTTT. Protein: CASSQQTSFRGGTNRGKLFF.